These T cell receptor beta chains were read from a single sample in a study of shared clonotypes between healthy human individuals. Data came from immunoSEQ multiplex PCR; TCRdb stores just in-frame clones and leaves some out. The table has 600,000 to 750,000 clones, around 72% seen once. Sequencing was carried out using memory CD4+ T cells sorted from blood. Source of these receptors: a young woman in good health. Both conserved end residues are part of each CDR3. D genes are given only for firm matches. Some rows mark clone size as missing; the rest say once, few, many or name a class of expanded clone.

v_call: TRBV5-4
clone_size: -
d_call: TRBD1
j_call: TRBJ2-7
cdr3_nt: TGTGCCAGCAGCTTGGGACAGGGCTACTACGAGCAGTACTTC
cdr3_aa: CASSLGQGYYEQYF

v_call: TRBV5-4
clone_size: -
d_call: -
j_call: TRBJ2-5
cdr3_nt: TGTGCCAGCAGCTTGGCGGGGCCTGTTGGGGGGACCCAGTACTTC
cdr3_aa: CASSLAGPVGGTQYF

v_call: TRBV5-1
clone_size: -
d_call: -
j_call: TRBJ2-7
cdr3_nt: TGTGCCAGCAGCCCTAACTGGGGTTACGAGCAGTACTTC
cdr3_aa: CASSPNWGYEQYF

v_call: TRBV4-1
clone_size: -
d_call: TRBD2
j_call: TRBJ2-7
cdr3_nt: TGCGCCAGCAGCCAGAAACTAGCGGGAGGTTCCCACGAGCAGTACTTC
cdr3_aa: CASSQKLAGGSHEQYF

v_call: TRBV19
clone_size: -
d_call: -
j_call: TRBJ1-2
cdr3_nt: TGTGCCAGTAGCCCGGTCGGGGCCTTTTATGGCTACACCTTC
cdr3_aa: CASSPVGAFYGYTF

v_call: TRBV14
clone_size: -
d_call: -
j_call: TRBJ1-2
cdr3_nt: TGTGCCAGCAGCCAAGCACGGCACTATGGCTACACCTTC
cdr3_aa: CASSQARHYGYTF

v_call: TRBV6-1
clone_size: few
d_call: -
j_call: TRBJ2-7
cdr3_nt: TGTGCCAGCAGAGCCCTGACGGATCCCTACGAGCAGTACTTC
cdr3_aa: CASRALTDPYEQYF

v_call: TRBV10-2
clone_size: few
d_call: -
j_call: TRBJ2-7
cdr3_nt: TGCGCCAGCAGTGAGCTCACCAGGGTTTACGAGCAGTACTTC
cdr3_aa: CASSELTRVYEQYF

v_call: TRBV7-9
clone_size: -
d_call: -
j_call: TRBJ2-5
cdr3_nt: TGTGCCAGCAGCTTACGCCCCCTCCCCGAGACCCAGTACTTC
cdr3_aa: CASSLRPLPETQYF

v_call: TRBV4-2
clone_size: few
d_call: -
j_call: TRBJ1-2
cdr3_nt: TGTGCCAGCAGCCAAGCGACCGAGAACTATGGCTACACCTTC
cdr3_aa: CASSQATENYGYTF